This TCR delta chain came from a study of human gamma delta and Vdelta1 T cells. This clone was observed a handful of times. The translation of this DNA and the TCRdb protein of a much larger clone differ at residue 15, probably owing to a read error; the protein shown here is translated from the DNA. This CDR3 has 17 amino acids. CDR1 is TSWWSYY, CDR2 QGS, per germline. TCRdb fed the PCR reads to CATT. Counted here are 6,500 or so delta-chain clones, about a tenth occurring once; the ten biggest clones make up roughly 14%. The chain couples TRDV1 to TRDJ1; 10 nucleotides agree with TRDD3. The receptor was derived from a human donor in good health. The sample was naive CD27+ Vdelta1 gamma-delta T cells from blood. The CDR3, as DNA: TGTGCTCTTGGGGTCCGGTACTGGGGGATGCGCACCGATAAACCCATCTTT. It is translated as CALGVRYWGMRTDKPIF.